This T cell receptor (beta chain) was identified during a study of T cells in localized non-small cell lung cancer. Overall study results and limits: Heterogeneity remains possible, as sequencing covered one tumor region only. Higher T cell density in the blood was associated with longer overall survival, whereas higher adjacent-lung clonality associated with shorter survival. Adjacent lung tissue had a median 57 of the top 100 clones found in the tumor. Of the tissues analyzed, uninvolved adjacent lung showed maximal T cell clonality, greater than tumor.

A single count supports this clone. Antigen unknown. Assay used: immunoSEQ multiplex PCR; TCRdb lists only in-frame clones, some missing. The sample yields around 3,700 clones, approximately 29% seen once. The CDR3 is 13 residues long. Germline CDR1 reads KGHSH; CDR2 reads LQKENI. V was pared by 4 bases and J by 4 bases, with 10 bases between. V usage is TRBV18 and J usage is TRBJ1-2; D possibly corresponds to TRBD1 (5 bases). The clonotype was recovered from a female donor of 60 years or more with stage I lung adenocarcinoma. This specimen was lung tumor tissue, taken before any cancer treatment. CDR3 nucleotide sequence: TGTGCCAGCTCACGAGACAGTTTCTATGGCTACACCTTC. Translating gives CASSRDSFYGYTF.